This T cell receptor beta chain was captured by sequencing in a study of T cell repertoires in aging, cancer and after chemotherapy. Study summary: Paired samples before and after chemotherapy came from glioblastoma patients receiving temozolomide-based therapy. Broader study findings: Compared with age-matched healthy donors, untreated hematological or solid cancer patients showed higher blood TCR clonality. These repertoire data do not allow conclusions about immunological memory after chemotherapy. In each cancer cohort, median generation probability increased across chemotherapy, suggesting thymic output rebounded.

Rearranged V-D-J TRB sequences were amplified with a mixed TRB-A/B primer pool. Via MiXCR, TCRdb re-called the multiplex PCR reads, giving one row per CDR3 protein. The data contain around 1,600 distinct CDR3 sequences, approximately 30% of them seen just once; the ten biggest clones take up around 34%. This clonotype was counted between two and nine times. Its antigen is still unknown. The template was genomic DNA from peripheral blood, not RNA. This receptor was taken from a human donor with a solid tumor. The sequencing sample was made of blood.

CDR3 bases: TGTGCCAGCAGCTTATCCCTAGCGGGCACAGATACGCAGTATTTT. This codes for CASSLSLAGTDTQYF. The chain is built from TRBV7-2 and TRBJ2-3; 7 nucleotides align to TRBD2. There are 15 residues in the CDR3. Germline V gives CDR1 SGHTA, CDR2 FQGNSA. Trimming cost V 2 bases and J 1 base; bases outside gene matches: 3.